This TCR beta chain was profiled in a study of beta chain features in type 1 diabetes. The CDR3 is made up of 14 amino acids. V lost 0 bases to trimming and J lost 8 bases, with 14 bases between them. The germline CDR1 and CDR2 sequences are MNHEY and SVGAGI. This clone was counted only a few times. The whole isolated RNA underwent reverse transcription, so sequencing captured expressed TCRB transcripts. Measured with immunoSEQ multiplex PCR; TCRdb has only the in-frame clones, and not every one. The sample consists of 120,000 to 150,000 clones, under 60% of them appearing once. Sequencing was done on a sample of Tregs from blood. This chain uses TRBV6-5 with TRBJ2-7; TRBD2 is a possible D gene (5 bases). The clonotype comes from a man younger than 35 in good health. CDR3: CASSYSRVSFQQYF. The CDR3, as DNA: TGTGCCAGCAGTTACTCGCGGGTGAGCTTCCAGCAGTACTTC.